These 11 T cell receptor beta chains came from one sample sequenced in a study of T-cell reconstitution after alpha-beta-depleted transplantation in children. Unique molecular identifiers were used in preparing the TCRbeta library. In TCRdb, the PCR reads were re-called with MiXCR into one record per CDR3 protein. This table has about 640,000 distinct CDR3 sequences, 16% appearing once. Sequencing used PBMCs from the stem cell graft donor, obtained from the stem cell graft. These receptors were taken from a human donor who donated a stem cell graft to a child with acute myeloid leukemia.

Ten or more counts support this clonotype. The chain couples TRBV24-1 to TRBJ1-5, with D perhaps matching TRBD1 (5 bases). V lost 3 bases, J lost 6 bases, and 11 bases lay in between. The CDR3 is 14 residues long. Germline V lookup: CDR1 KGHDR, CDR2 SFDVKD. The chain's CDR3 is CATSDQGGGQPQHF. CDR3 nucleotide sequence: TGTGCCACCAGTGATCAGGGCGGGGGTCAGCCCCAGCATTTT.

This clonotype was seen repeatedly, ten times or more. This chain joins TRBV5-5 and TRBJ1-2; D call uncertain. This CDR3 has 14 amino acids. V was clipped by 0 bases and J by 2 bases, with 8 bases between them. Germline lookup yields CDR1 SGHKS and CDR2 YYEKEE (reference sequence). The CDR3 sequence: CASSLGPANYGYTF. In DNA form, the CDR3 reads TGTGCCAGCAGCTTGGGTCCAGCGAACTATGGCTACACCTTC.

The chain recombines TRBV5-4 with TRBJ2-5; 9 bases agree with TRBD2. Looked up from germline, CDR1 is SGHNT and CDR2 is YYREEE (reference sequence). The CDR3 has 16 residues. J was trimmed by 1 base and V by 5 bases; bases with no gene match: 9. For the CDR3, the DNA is TGTGCCAGCAGTCCCCCGCGACTAGCGGCCCAAGAGACCCAGTACTTC. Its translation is CASSPPRLAAQETQYF.

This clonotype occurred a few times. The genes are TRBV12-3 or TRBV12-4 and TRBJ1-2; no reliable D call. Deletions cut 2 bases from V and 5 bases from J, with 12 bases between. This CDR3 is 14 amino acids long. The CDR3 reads CASSLYTVGYGYTF. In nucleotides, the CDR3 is TGTGCCAGCAGTTTATACACTGTGGGGTATGGCTACACCTTC.

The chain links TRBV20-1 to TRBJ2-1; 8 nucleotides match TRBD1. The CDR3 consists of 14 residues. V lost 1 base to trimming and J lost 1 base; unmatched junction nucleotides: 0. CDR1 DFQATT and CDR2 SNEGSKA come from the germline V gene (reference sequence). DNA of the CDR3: TGCAGTGCTAGAGGGGACAGGTCCTACAATGAGCAGTTCTTC. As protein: CSARGDRSYNEQFF.

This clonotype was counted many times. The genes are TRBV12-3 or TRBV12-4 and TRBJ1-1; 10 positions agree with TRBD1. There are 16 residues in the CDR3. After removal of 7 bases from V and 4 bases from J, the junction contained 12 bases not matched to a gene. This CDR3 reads CASTLGTGEIFTEAFF. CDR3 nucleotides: TGTGCCAGCACCCTCGGGACAGGGGAAATCTTCACTGAAGCTTTCTTT.

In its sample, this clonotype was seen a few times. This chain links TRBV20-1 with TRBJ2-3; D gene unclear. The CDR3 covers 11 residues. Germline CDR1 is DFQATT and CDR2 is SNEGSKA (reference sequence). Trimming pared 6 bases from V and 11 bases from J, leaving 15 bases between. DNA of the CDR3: TGCAGTGCCCCAGGAGACATAGGGCAGTATTTT. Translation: CSAPGDIGQYF.

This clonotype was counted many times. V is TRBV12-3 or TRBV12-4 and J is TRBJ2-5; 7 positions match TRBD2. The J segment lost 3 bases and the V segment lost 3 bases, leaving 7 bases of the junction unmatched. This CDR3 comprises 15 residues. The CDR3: CASSFGGTTKETQYF. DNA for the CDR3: TGTGCCAGCAGTTTTGGAGGGACTACCAAAGAGACCCAGTACTTC.

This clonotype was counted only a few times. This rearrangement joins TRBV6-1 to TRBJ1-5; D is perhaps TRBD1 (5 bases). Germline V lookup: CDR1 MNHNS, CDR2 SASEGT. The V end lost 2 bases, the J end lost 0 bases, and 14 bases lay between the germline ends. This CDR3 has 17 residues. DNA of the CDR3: TGTGCCAGCAGTGAAAAAGGTGGGGGACCTAGCAATCAGCCCCAGCATTTT. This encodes CASSEKGGGPSNQPQHF.

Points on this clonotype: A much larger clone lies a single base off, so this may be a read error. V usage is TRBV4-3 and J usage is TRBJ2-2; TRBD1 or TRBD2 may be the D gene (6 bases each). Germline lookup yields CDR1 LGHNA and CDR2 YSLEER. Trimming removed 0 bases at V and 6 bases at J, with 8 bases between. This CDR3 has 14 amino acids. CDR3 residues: CASSQDRGAGELFF. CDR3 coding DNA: TGCGCCAGCAGCCAAGATAGGGGGGCCGGGGAGCTGTTTTTT.

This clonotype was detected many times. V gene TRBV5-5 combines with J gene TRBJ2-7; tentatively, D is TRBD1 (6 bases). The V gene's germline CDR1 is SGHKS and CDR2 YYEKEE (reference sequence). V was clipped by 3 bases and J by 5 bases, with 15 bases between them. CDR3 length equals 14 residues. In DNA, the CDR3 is TGTGCCAGCAGCTCGCTACAGGGATCCCACGAGCAGTACTTC. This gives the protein CASSSLQGSHEQYF.